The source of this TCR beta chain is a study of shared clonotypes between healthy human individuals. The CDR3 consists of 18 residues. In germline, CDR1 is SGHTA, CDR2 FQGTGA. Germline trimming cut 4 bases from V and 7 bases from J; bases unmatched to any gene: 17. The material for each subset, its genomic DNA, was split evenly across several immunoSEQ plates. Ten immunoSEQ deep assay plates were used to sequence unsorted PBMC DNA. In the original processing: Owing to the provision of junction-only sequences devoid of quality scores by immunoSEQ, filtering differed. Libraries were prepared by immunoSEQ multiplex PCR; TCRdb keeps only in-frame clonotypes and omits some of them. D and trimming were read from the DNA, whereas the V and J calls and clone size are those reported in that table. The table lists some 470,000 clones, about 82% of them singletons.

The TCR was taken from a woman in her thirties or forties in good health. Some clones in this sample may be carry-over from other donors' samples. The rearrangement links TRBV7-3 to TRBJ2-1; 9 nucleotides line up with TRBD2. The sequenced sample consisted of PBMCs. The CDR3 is CASSSSGRNSGRRNEQFF. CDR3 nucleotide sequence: TGTGCCAGCAGCTCCTCCGGACGGAATAGCGGGAGAAGGAATGAGCAGTTCTTC. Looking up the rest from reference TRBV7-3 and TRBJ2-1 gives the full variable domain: GAGVSQTPSNKVTEKGKYVELRCDPISGHTALYWYRQSLGQGPEFLIYFQGTGAADDSGLPNDRFFAVRPEGSVSTLKIQRTERGDSAVYLCASSSSGRNSGRRNEQFFGPGTRLTVL.